These 27 T cell receptor beta chains share one sample of origin, sequenced in a study of T cells in Graves' hyperthyroidism and ophthalmopathy. It was RNA transcripts that yielded the amplified TCR beta CDR3 regions. When the TCR CDR3 underwent first-round RT-PCR, the HTBI primer set was used. Using its own MiXCR run on the multiplex PCR reads, TCRdb lists one record per CDR3 protein. Of 85,000 to 110,000 distinct CDR3 sequences listed, about 50% were seen once; the top ten hold approximately 27%. The sequenced material came from blood. The receptors here all came from a man aged 35 to 55 with Graves' hyperthyroidism.

In the case of this clonotype: A much larger clone lies a single base off, so this may be a read error. This chain uses TRBV6-5 with TRBJ2-1, with 9 bases lining up with TRBD1. Germline V gene data show CDR1 as MNHEY and CDR2 as SVGAGI. The length of the CDR3 is 15 residues. The CDR3 region is CAGRASTGGYNEQFF. CDR3 bases: TGTGCCGGCAGGGCTTCGACAGGGGGCTACAATGAGCAGTTCTTC.

The genes are TRBV6-5 and TRBJ1-2; no clear D gene. Per the germline V gene, CDR1 is MNHEY and CDR2 is SVGAGI. With 5 bases removed from V and 0 bases from J, the gap between germline ends came to 19 bases. The CDR3 covers 17 residues. CDR3 in amino acids: CASSTLLEAAANYGYTF. The CDR3 DNA follows: TGTGCCAGCAGTACCCTTTTAGAGGCCGCCGCTAACTATGGCTACACCTTC.

The chain couples TRBV7-2 to TRBJ2-7; tentatively, D is TRBD2 (5 bases). The ends were cut back, 0 bases at V and 0 bases at J, with 12 bases in the middle. Germline CDR1 and CDR2: SGHTA and FQGNSA. This CDR3 comprises 16 residues. CDR3 nucleotide sequence: TGTGCCAGCAGCTTAGCGGGCGGGTGGAACTCCTACGAGCAGTACTTC. Protein product: CASSLAGGWNSYEQYF.

The V gene is TRBV20-1, the J gene TRBJ2-7; the D gene is possibly TRBD2 (6 bases). The CDR3 is 13 amino acids. V lost 5 bases and J 13 bases, leaving 24 bases between the germline ends. Germline-derived CDR1 and CDR2 are DFQATT and SNEGSKA (reference sequence). CDR3 amino acids: CSAVTSTSYGQYF. As DNA, the CDR3 is TGCAGTGCTGTTACTAGCACCTCCTACGGGCAATACTTC.

V usage is TRBV20-1 and J usage is TRBJ1-3; D unclear. The V gene's germline CDR1 is DFQATT and CDR2 SNEGSKA (reference sequence). This CDR3 contains 12 residues. V gave up 3 bases and J gave up 3 bases, with 6 bases separating them. The CDR3 DNA follows: TGCAGTGCTAGGGTGGGTGGAAACACCATATATTTT. This encodes CSARVGGNTIYF.

In its sample, this clonotype was seen many times. The chain carries TRBV19 and TRBJ2-3; TRBD2 matches at 10 bases. J was trimmed by 2 bases and V by 6 bases; bases with no gene match: 8. This CDR3 is built from 16 residues. CDR1 is LNHDA, CDR2 SQIVND, per germline (reference sequence). The CDR3 nucleotides read TGTGCCAGTAGCAACCCGGGACTAGCGACCACAGATACGCAGTATTTT. This gives the protein CASSNPGLATTDTQYF.

In regard to this clonotype: Mismatch with germline at one junction end may stem from a read error. The rearrangement joins TRBV15 to TRBJ2-3, with 8 nucleotides matching TRBD2. The germline V gene encodes CDR1 LNHNV and CDR2 YYDKDF (reference sequence). The CDR3 extends over 17 amino acids. The CDR3 DNA follows: TGTGCCCCCAGCAGACACCTCATTAGCGGGACTACAGATACGCAGTATTTT. It specifies CAPSRHLISGTTDTQYF.

This clonotype was picked up many times. CDR3 protein: CASKGRDFTDTQYF. CDR3 coding DNA: TGTGCCAGCAAGGGAAGAGACTTCACAGATACGCAGTATTTT. The chain combines TRBV2 with TRBJ2-3; D not resolved. Germline assignment: CDR1 SNHLY and CDR2 FYNNEI. V was trimmed by 7 bases and J by 2 bases, leaving 13 bases between them. CDR3 size: 14 residues. Supplemented by reference TRBV2 and TRBJ2-3, the full variable domain reads EPEVTQTPSHQVTQMGQEVILRCVPISNHLYFYWYRQILGQKVEFLVSFYNNEISEKSEIFDDQFSVERPDGSNFTLKIRSTKLEDSAMYFCASKGRDFTDTQYFGPGTRLTVL.

This clonotype was recorded once. J is TRBJ1-6 and V is TRBV9; the D gene is possibly TRBD1 (5 bases). V lost 2 bases and J 8 bases, leaving 14 bases between the germline ends. Germline CDR1 reads SGDLS; CDR2 reads YYNGEE. The CDR3 runs 15 residues. CDR3 nucleotides: TGTGCCAGCAGCGTCGGGGGGGGGATTTATTCACCCCTCCACTTT. Protein: CASSVGGGIYSPLHF.

This clonotype was seen ten or more times. This chain connects TRBV7-9 to TRBJ2-2; 9 bases map to TRBD1. Germline loops: CDR1 SEHNR, CDR2 FQNEAQ (reference sequence). This CDR3 is built from 17 residues. With 1 base clipped from V and 7 bases from J, the junction kept 10 bases outside the gene matches. The CDR3 here is CASSLDTGTGYFGELFF. The CDR3 DNA reads TGTGCCAGCAGCTTAGATACCGGGACAGGGTATTTCGGGGAGCTGTTTTTT. Full variable domain (remainder filled in from reference TRBV7-9 and TRBJ2-2): DTGVSQNPRHKITKRGQNVTFRCDPISEHNRLYWYRQTLGQGPEFLTYFQNEAQLEKSRLLSDRFSAERPKGSFSTLEIQRTEQGDSAMYLCASSLDTGTGYFGELFFGEGSRLTVL.

This clonotype appeared many times. The chain carries TRBV7-2 and TRBJ2-7; 8 bases agree with TRBD2. This CDR3 is built from 15 residues. With V trimmed by 5 bases and J by 2 bases, 8 bases remained unmatched. Per germline, CDR1 SGHTA and CDR2 FQGNSA. In DNA form, the CDR3 reads TGTGCCAGCAGCCCGCAAGCGGGAGAGACCTACGAGCAGTACTTC. Protein product: CASSPQAGETYEQYF.

In its sample, this clonotype was seen many times. As DNA, the CDR3 is TGTGCCAGCAGCCCCTTTTTGGACAGCTTCTCCAAGGGCACTGAAGCTTTCTTT. Protein product: CASSPFLDSFSKGTEAFF. The rearrangement uses TRBV11-2 and TRBJ1-1, with D possibly matching TRBD1 (6 bases). V was trimmed by 5 bases and J by 4 bases, leaving 26 bases between them. The CDR3 runs 18 residues. Germline lookup yields CDR1 SGHAT and CDR2 FQNNGV.

This clonotype was observed many times. The gene calls are TRBV20-1 and TRBJ2-5, with 9 nucleotides matching TRBD1. CDR1 and CDR2 (germline): DFQATT, SNEGSKA (reference sequence). CDR3 size: 16 residues. Unmatched junction bases numbered 13, after V lost 5 bases and J lost 3 bases. The chain's CDR3 is CSAPRDRVSWEETQYF. CDR3 DNA: TGCAGTGCTCCCCGGGACAGGGTTTCATGGGAAGAGACCCAGTACTTC.

V usage is TRBV10-3 and J usage is TRBJ2-7; 7 bases align to TRBD2. V gave up 0 bases and J gave up 2 bases; unmatched junction bases: 7. Germline CDR1 and CDR2: ENHRY and SYGVKD. CDR3 length equals 16 residues. CDR3: CAISESWLAAAYEQYF. The CDR3 DNA reads as TGTGCCATCAGTGAGTCGTGGCTAGCGGCCGCCTACGAGCAGTACTTC.

This clonotype was recorded at least ten times. The chain has TRBV5-1 and TRBJ2-7; unclear D gene. Germline V gene sequence: CDR1 SGHRS, CDR2 YFSETQ. The CDR3 is 14 amino acids. V was cut by 1 base and J by 4 bases, with 12 bases left in between. Here the CDR3 reads CASSLIWPSYEQYF. CDR3 nucleotide sequence: TGCGCCAGCAGCTTGATCTGGCCATCGTACGAGCAGTACTTC.

There are a few counts of this clonotype. The rearrangement uses TRBV6-2 or TRBV6-3 and TRBJ1-1, with D possibly matching TRBD1 (5 bases). Per the germline V gene, CDR1 is MNHEY and CDR2 is SVGEGT. V lost 0 bases and J 1 base, leaving 6 bases between the germline ends. The CDR3 is made up of 14 amino acids. The CDR3 here is CASSYSRGNTEAFF. CDR3 DNA sequence: TGTGCCAGCAGTTACTCGAGGGGGAACACTGAAGCTTTCTTT.

V gene TRBV13 combines with J gene TRBJ1-2; 8 nucleotides agree with TRBD1. CDR1 is PRHDT and CDR2 is FYEKMQ in the germline V gene (reference sequence). Unmatched junction bases numbered 6, after V lost 10 bases and J lost 5 bases. CDR3 length: 12 residues. The CDR3 nucleotides are TGTGCCACCGCACAGGGGGGGTATGGCTACACCTTC. Encoded protein: CATAQGGYGYTF.

This clonotype was found a few times. The V and J genes are TRBV20-1 and TRBJ2-7, with TRBD2 matching over 9 bases. Germline values: CDR1 DFQATT, CDR2 SNEGSKA (reference sequence). The CDR3 extends over 17 amino acids. Trimming removed 3 bases from V and 0 bases from J; junction bases left unmatched: 12. The CDR3 region is CSARGGVAGGNSYEQYF. The CDR3 DNA follows: TGCAGTGCTAGGGGGGGAGTGGCGGGAGGGAACTCCTACGAGCAGTACTTC.

This clonotype appeared many times. The CDR3 coding sequence is TGTGCCAGCAGCTTAGTTGGGGGCGGGGAGCTGTTTTTT. Translation gives CASSLVGGGELFF. The J gene is TRBJ2-2, the V gene TRBV7-2; D may match TRBD1 or TRBD2 (5 bases each). From germline, CDR1 is SGHTA and CDR2 FQGNSA. The length of the CDR3 is 13 residues. With 1 base removed from V and 7 bases from J, the gap between germline ends came to 7 bases.

This clonotype was detected a few times. This chain uses TRBV7-9 with TRBJ2-6, with D perhaps TRBD1 (5 bases). Germline V gene lookup returns CDR1 SEHNR and CDR2 FQNEAQ (reference sequence). The CDR3 is 14 amino acids. The V end was cut by 6 bases, the J end by 1 base, with 7 bases between. The CDR3: CASRGVSGANVLTF. The DNA of the CDR3 is TGTGCCAGCAGAGGGGTTTCTGGGGCCAACGTCCTGACTTTC.

As to this clonotype: A read error is possible here, since a much larger clone lies one base away. The chain carries TRBV4-1 and TRBJ1-2, with D unclear. Germline CDR1 MGHRA, CDR2 YSYEKL. The CDR3 contains 15 residues. The V and J ends lost 0 bases and 4 bases respectively, with 12 bases between them. CDR3 in DNA: TGCGCCAGCAGCCAAGATAGCGACCGCGTCTATGGCTACACCTTC. Translation: CASSQDSDRVYGYTF.

This clonotype was counted ten times or more. The rearrangement links TRBV5-5 to TRBJ2-1; D ambiguous. Germline V gene sequence: CDR1 SGHKS, CDR2 YYEKEE (reference sequence). This CDR3 comprises 12 residues. Trimming removed 3 bases from V and 7 bases from J, with 8 bases in between. The CDR3 is CASSWRLNEQFF. DNA for the CDR3: TGTGCCAGCAGCTGGAGACTGAATGAGCAGTTCTTC.

The V and J genes are TRBV9 and TRBJ2-2, with unresolved D. The germline gives CDR1 SGDLS, CDR2 YYNGEE. The V end was cut by 3 bases, the J end by 2 bases, with 8 bases between. This CDR3 spans 14 amino acids. DNA for the CDR3: TGTGCCAGCAGCGCGACTGGAAACACCGGGGAGCTGTTTTTT. It encodes CASSATGNTGELFF.

There are a few counts of this clonotype. This chain links TRBV12-2 with TRBJ1-1; the tabulated D call, TRBD1, remains unverified against the DNA. TRBV12-2 is an annotated pseudogene. The CDR3 totals 14 residues. The CDR3 region has the DNA TGTGCAAGTCGCTGTGGACAGGGGGTGACTGAAGCTTTCTTT. It translates to CASRCGQGVTEAFF.

This clonotype was seen repeatedly, ten times or more. CDR3 in DNA: TGTGCCAGCAGCGGAACAGGGGGCGATCAGCCCCAGCATTTT. Translation gives CASSGTGGDQPQHF. This chain joins TRBV5-6 and TRBJ1-5; 9 positions agree with TRBD1. Germline CDR1 SGHDT, CDR2 YYEEEE. V was pared by 4 bases and J by 5 bases, with 4 bases of the junction left unmatched. The CDR3 sequence is 14 residues long.

Worth noting for this clonotype: A clone one base away is much larger, so this may be a read error. The chain couples TRBV9 to TRBJ2-7; D is ambiguous. The CDR3 contains 11 residues. The germline V gene has CDR1 SGDLS and CDR2 YYNGEE. The DNA for the CDR3 is TGTGCCATCAGCTTTCTCCACGAGCAGTACTTC. Translation gives CAISFLHEQYF.

This clonotype came up a few times. The chain recombines TRBV24-1 with TRBJ1-5; 7 nucleotides align to TRBD1. This CDR3 is built from 15 residues. The germline CDR1 and CDR2 sequences are KGHDR and SFDVKD. The trim removed 4 bases at V and 6 bases at J, leaving 8 bases unmatched. CDR3 region: CATSEPGQEGQPQHF. In DNA form, the CDR3 reads TGTGCCACCAGTGAACCTGGACAGGAAGGTCAGCCCCAGCATTTT.